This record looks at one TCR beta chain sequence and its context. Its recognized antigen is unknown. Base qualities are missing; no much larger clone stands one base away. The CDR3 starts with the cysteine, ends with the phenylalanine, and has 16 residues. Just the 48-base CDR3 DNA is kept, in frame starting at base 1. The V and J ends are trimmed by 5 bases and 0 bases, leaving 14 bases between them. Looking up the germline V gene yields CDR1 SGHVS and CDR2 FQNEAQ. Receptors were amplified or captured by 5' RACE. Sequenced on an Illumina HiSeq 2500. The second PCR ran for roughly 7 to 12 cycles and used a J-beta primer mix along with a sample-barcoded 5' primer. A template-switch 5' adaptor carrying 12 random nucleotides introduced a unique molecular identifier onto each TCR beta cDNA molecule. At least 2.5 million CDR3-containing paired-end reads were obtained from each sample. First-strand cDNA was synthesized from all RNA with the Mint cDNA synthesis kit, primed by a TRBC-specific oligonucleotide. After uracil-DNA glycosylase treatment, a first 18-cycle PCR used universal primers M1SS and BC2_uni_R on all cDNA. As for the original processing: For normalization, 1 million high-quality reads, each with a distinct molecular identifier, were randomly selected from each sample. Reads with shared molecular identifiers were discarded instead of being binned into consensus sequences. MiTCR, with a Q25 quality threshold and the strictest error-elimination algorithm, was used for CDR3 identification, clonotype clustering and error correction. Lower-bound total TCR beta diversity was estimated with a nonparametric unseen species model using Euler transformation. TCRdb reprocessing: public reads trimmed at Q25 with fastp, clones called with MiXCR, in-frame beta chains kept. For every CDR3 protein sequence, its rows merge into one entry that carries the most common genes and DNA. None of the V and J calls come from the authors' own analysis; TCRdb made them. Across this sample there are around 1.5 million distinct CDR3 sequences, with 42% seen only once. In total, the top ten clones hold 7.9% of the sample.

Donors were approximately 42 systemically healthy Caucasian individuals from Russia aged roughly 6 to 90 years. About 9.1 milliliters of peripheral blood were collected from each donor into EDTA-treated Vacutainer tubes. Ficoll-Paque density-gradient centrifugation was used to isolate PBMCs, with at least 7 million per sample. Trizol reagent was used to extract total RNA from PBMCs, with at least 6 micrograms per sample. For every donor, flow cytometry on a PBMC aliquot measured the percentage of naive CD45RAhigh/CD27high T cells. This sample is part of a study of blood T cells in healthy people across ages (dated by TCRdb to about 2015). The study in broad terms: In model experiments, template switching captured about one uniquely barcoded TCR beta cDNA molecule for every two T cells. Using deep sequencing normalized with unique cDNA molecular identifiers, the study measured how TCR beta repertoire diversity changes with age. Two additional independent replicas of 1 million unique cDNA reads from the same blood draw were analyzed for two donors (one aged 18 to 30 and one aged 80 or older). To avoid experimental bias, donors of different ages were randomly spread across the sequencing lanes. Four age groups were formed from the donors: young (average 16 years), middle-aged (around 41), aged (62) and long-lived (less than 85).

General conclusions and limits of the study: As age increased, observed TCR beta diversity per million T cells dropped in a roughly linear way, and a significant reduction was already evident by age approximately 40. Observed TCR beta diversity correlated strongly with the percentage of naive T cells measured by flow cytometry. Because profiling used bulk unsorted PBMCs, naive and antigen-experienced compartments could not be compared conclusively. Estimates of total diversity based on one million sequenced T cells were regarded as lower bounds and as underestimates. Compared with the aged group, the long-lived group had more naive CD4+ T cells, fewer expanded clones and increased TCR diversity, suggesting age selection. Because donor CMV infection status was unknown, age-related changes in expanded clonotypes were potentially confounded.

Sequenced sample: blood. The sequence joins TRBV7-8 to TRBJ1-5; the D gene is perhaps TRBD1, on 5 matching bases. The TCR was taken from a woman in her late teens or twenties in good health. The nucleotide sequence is TGTGCCAGCAGCCCCGGGGCAGAATATAGCAATCAGCCCCAGCATTTT. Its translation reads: CASSPGAEYSNQPQHF.